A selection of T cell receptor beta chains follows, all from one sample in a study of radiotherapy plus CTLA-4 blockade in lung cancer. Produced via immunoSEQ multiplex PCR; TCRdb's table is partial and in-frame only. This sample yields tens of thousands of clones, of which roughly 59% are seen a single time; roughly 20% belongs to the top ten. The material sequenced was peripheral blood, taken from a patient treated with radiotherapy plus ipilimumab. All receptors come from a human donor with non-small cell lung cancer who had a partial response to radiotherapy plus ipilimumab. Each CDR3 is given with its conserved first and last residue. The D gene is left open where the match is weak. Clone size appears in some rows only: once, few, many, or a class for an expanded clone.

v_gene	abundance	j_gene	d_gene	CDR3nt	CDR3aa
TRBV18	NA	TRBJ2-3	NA	TGTGCCAGCTCACTCAAGGGGGATACGCAGTATTTT	CASSLKGDTQYF
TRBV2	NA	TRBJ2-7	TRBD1	TGTGCCAGCAGCGAGGGGGGGACAGGGTGGAACGAGCAGTACTTC	CASSEGGTGWNEQYF
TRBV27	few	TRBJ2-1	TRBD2	TGTGCCAGCAGTTTAGTCCTAGCGGTTCCTCATCACAATGAGCAGTTCTTC	CASSLVLAVPHHNEQFF
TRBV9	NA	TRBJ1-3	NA	TGTGCCAGCAGCGTAGAAGTAGCGGCTTCTTCTGGAAACACCATATATTTT	CASSVEVAASSGNTIYF
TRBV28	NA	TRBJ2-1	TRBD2	TGTGCCAGCAGCACACTAGCGGGGGGGAAAAACTCCTACAATGAGCAGTTCTTC	CASSTLAGGKNSYNEQFF
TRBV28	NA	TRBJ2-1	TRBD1	TGTGCCAGCAGGGCCGGGACAGGGGTTTACAATGAGCAGTTCTTC	CASRAGTGVYNEQFF
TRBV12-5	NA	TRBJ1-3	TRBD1	TGTGCTAGTGGTCCTGAGGACAGGGATGGAAACACCATATATTTT	CASGPEDRDGNTIYF
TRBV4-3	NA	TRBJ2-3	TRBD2	TGCGCCAGCAGCCAAAGGGGGCGGACTAGCGAGATAGCAGATACGCAGTATTTT	CASSQRGRTSEIADTQYF
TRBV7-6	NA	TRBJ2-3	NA	TGTGCCAGCAGCGCACGGGGGAGCAAAACAGATACGCAGTATTTT	CASSARGSKTDTQYF
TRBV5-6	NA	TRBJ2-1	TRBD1	TGTGCCAGCAGGGGGACAGGTAGAATCCATGAGCAGTTCTTC	CASRGTGRIHEQFF
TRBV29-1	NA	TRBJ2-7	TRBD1	TGCAGCGTTGTTAGAGACAGGGCCTCCTACGAGCAGTACTTC	CSVVRDRASYEQYF
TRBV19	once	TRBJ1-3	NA	TGTGCCAGCCTAGCGGGGCTTGGCTATGGAAACACCATATATTTT	CASLAGLGYGNTIYF
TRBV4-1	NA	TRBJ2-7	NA	TGCGCCAGCAGCCAAGTACTGGGAGGCACCTACGAGCAGTACTTC	CASSQVLGGTYEQYF
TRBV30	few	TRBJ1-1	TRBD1	TGTGCCTCTTACCTAGGGGACAGGGGTGGGACTGAAGCTTTCTTT	CASYLGDRGGTEAFF
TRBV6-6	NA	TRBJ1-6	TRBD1	TGTGCCAGCAGTTACTCGACAGGGCATAATTCACCCCTCCACTTT	CASSYSTGHNSPLHF
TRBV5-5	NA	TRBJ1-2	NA	TGTGCCAGCAGCCAAGATCTAACCTTAGGCGGATATGGCTACACCTTC	CASSQDLTLGGYGYTF
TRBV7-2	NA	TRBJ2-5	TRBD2	TGTGCCAGCAGCTTACTGTCTAGCGGGAGCGAGACCCAGTACTTC	CASSLLSSGSETQYF
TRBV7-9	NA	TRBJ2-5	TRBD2	TGTGCCAGCAGCTTCCCCCAAGCGGGGGGTACGGAGACCCAGTACTTC	CASSFPQAGGTETQYF
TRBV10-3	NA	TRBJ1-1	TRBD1	TGTGCCATCAGTAACAGGGGGCAGAGTGAAGCTTTCTTT	CAISNRGQSEAFF
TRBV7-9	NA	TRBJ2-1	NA	TGTGCCAGTCAAGCACGCTCGAATGAGCAGTTCTTC	CASQARSNEQFF
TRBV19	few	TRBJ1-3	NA	TGTGCCAGTGCAGCAGGGACTGGAAACACCATATATTTT	CASAAGTGNTIYF
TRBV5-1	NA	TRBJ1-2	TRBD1	TGCGCCAGCAGCTTGGTAGGGGGCGATGGCTACACCTTC	CASSLVGGDGYTF
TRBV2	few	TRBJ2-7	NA	TGTGCCAGCATCTCGGGACTCACCTACGAGCAGTACTTC	CASISGLTYEQYF
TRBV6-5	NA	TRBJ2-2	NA	TGTGCCAGCAGTTACTCGAAAGGAGCGACCGGGGAGCTGTTTTTT	CASSYSKGATGELFF
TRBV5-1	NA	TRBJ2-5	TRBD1	TGCGCCAGCAGCCTAGACAGGGATCGGGGAGAGACCCAGTACTTC	CASSLDRDRGETQYF
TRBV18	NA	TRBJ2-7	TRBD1	TGTGCCAGCTCACCCGGGACAGGGCCGGGGCAGTACTTC	CASSPGTGPGQYF
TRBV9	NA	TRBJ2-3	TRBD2	TGTGCCAGCAGCGTAGAGAACGCGGGAGTAGATACGCAGTATTTT	CASSVENAGVDTQYF
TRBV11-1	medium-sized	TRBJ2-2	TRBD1	TGTGCCAGCAGCTTAGGTAGAACAGGGGCCGGGGAGCTGTTTTTT	CASSLGRTGAGELFF
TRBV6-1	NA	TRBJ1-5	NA	TGTGCCAGCAGTGAGGCCCGGGGGAGGGGACAGCCCCAGCATTTT	CASSEARGRGQPQHF
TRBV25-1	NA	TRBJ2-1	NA	TGTGCCAGCAGTGAATTAGGGGTTGAGCAGTTCTTC	CASSELGVEQFF
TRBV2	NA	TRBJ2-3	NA	TGTGCCAGCAGTGGGATACGGGATACAGATACGCAGTATTTT	CASSGIRDTDTQYF
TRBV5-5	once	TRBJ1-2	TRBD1	TGTGCCAGCAGCTTGCAGGGGGACTATGGCTACACCTTC	CASSLQGDYGYTF
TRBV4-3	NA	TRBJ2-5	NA	TGCGCCAGCAGCCATTTAGGACTATCGGAGACCCAGTACTTC	CASSHLGLSETQYF